This T cell receptor (beta chain) was captured in a study of CD8+CD57+ T cells in acquired aplastic anemia. On the study more broadly: Recorded DNA amounts for sorted CD4+ and CD8+ cells had an average of around 3.4 ug.

Genomic DNA acted as the template from which TCR beta VDJ combination and CDR3 sequence profiling were carried out. TCRdb redid the calling of the reads with MiXCR, one entry per CDR3 protein. Of approximately 260,000 distinct CDR3 sequences listed, around 82% are singletons. Whoever was chosen for sequencing had shown CD8+CD57+ cell expansion by flow cytometry. The cohort consisted entirely of patients having severe acquired aplastic anemia. On this clonotype itself: Antigen: not known.

The study's findings and limits: With respect to CD8+ Simpson's diversity, patients and controls did not differ significantly. The same twenty-nine CD8+ CDR3 sequences occurred in patients and in controls.

The TCR comes from a human donor with aplastic anemia. The source material was sorted CD4+, CD8+, or CD8+CD57+ T cells (not recorded which) from PBMCs.

DNA for the CDR3: TGTGCCAGCAGCTTAGCGGGTAACTACGGTGCACACGTCCTGACTTTC. This translates into CASSLAGNYGAHVLTF. J is TRBJ2-6 and V is TRBV7-3; a possible D gene is TRBD2 (5 bases). The germline V gene has CDR1 SGHTA and CDR2 FQGTGA. V was trimmed by 2 bases and J by 11 bases, leaving 19 bases between them. There are 16 residues in the CDR3.